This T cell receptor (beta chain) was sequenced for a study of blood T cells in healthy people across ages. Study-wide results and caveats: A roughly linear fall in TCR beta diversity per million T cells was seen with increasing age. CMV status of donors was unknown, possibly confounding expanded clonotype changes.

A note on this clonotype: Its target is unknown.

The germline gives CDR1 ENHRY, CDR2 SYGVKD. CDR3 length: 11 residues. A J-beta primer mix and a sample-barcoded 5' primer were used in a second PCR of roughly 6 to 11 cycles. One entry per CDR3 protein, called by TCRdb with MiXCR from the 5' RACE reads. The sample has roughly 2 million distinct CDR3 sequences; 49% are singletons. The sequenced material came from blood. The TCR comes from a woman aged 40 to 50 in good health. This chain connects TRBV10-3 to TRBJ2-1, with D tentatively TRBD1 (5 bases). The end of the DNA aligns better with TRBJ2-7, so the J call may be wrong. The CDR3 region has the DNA TGTGCCATCGGGGCGAACTACGAGCAGTACTTC. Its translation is CAIGANYEQYF.